Following are 27 T cell receptor beta chains from one sample sequenced in a study of CD8+CD57+ T cells in acquired aplastic anemia. Profiles of TCR beta VDJ and CDR3 were generated from a genomic DNA template. TCRdb fed the reads into MiXCR, producing one record per CDR3 protein. Of about 150,000 distinct CDR3 sequences listed, around two fifths are singletons. Sequenced material: sorted CD4+, CD8+, or CD8+CD57+ T cells (not recorded which) from PBMCs. The origin of the receptors is a human donor in good health, serving as a control.

This clonotype was counted many times. The V gene is TRBV7-2, the J gene TRBJ1-1, with D tentatively TRBD1 (6 bases). The germline V and J ends were trimmed by 7 bases and 3 bases, with 12 bases remaining between them. The CDR3 loop spans 13 amino acids. CDR1 is SGHTA and CDR2 is FQGNSA in the germline V gene. The CDR3 is CASTWTEYTEAFF. The CDR3, as DNA: TGTGCCAGCACTTGGACAGAGTACACTGAAGCTTTCTTT.

This clonotype was recorded many times. This chain connects TRBV5-4 to TRBJ2-1; 9 bases are a match to TRBD1. The CDR3 is made up of 15 amino acids. The V segment lost 2 bases and the J segment 9 bases; nucleotides outside the gene matches: 9. Germline V gene sequence: CDR1 SGHNT, CDR2 YYREEE (reference sequence). Written as DNA, the CDR3 is TGTGCCAGCAGCTTCCGGGACAGGGCCGCGGTTGAGCAGTTCTTC. As protein: CASSFRDRAAVEQFF. Full variable domain (remainder filled in from reference TRBV5-4 and TRBJ2-1): ETGVTQSPTHLIKTRGQQVTLRCSSQSGHNTVSWYQQALGQGPQFIFQYYREEENGRGNFPPRFSGLQFPNYSSELNVNALELDDSALYLCASSFRDRAAVEQFFGPGTRLTVL.

This clonotype was counted only a few times. This chain uses TRBV5-1 with TRBJ2-1, with D unresolved. Germline CDR1 is SGHRS and CDR2 is YFSETQ. The CDR3 is 12 residues long. Trimming stripped 3 bases from V and 7 bases from J, with 8 bases between. DNA of the CDR3: TGCGCCAGCAGCTGGGGTAATAATGAGCAGTTCTTC. Residues: CASSWGNNEQFF.

This clonotype was seen more than once but under ten times. The V gene is TRBV6-5, the J gene TRBJ1-1; no firm D call. The CDR3 consists of 14 residues. Deletions cut 7 bases from V and 4 bases from J, with 16 bases between. Germline CDR1 MNHEY, CDR2 SVGAGI. Written as DNA, the CDR3 is TGTGCCAGCAATTGGGATGAGTCGAGCACTGAAGCTTTCTTT. This translates into CASNWDESSTEAFF.

This clonotype appeared many times. The rearrangement joins TRBV6-5 to TRBJ1-5, with D tentatively TRBD1 (6 bases). Trimming stripped 1 base from V and 5 bases from J, with 18 bases between. Germline V CDR1 and CDR2: MNHEY, SVGAGI. The CDR3 totals 17 residues. CDR3 sequence: CASSYFGTLGRDQPQHF. For the CDR3, the DNA is TGTGCCAGCAGTTACTTCGGGACACTGGGTAGGGATCAGCCCCAGCATTTT.

In this sample, this clonotype turned up many times. The J gene is TRBJ1-3, the V gene TRBV6-1; D is unresolved. This CDR3 is 16 amino acids long. Germline V gene sequence: CDR1 MNHNS, CDR2 SASEGT. The V gene lost 3 bases and the J gene lost 0 bases, with 12 bases spanning the gap. CDR3 sequence: CASSETLVYSGNTIYF. CDR3 DNA sequence: TGTGCCAGCAGTGAGACGTTGGTGTACTCTGGAAACACCATATATTTT.

J is TRBJ2-7 and V is TRBV19, with no clear D. The CDR3 is 14 amino acids. Germline V gene lookup returns CDR1 LNHDA and CDR2 SQIVND (reference sequence). V was cut by 3 bases and J by 8 bases, with 17 bases left in between. The CDR3 region is CASSITAQQPQQYF. The CDR3 coding sequence is TGTGCCAGTAGTATTACAGCACAACAGCCCCAGCAGTACTTC.

V gene TRBV24-1 combines with J gene TRBJ2-5, with TRBD2 matching 7 bases. CDR1 is KGHDR, CDR2 SFDVKD, per germline. The length of the CDR3 is 15 residues. Losses at the gene ends were 1 base for V and 0 bases for J; bases not matched to a gene: 1. CDR3 sequence: CATSDLAGNQETQYF. CDR3 nucleotide sequence: TGTGCCACCAGTGATTTAGCGGGGAACCAAGAGACCCAGTACTTC.

This clonotype was detected only once. This could be a read error, since a much larger clone is one nucleotide away. No conserved phenylalanine or tryptophan is present at the end of the CDR3, so a read error is the likely explanation. The rearrangement links TRBV27 to TRBJ2-7; no clear D. Germline CDR1 is MNHEY and CDR2 is SMNVEV (reference sequence). Trimming removed 5 bases at V and 2 bases at J, with 19 bases between. The CDR3 is 16 amino acids. The CDR3 bases are TGTGCCAGCAGTCGCTACGGGCAGGCCGGACCCTACGAGCAGTACCTC. Protein product: CASSRYGQAGPYEQYL.

This clonotype was seen a single time. This chain uses TRBV2 with TRBJ1-6; the D is unclear. Trimming stripped 7 bases from V and 9 bases from J, with 13 bases between. The CDR3 spans 13 residues. Germline V lookup: CDR1 SNHLY, CDR2 FYNNEI. The CDR3 DNA follows: TGTGCCAGCACGGGCAGCCGGGGTTCACCCCTCCACTTT. Protein: CASTGSRGSPLHF.

This clonotype has a handful of counts. V usage is TRBV7-2 and J usage is TRBJ2-3, with D unresolved. The germline V gene has CDR1 SGHTA and CDR2 FQGNSA. This CDR3 comprises 13 residues. V was clipped by 4 bases and J by 5 bases, with 10 bases between them. This CDR3 is CASSWSVVDTQYF. CDR3 DNA sequence: TGTGCCAGCAGCTGGAGCGTGGTAGATACGCAGTATTTT. Drawing the rest from reference TRBV7-2 and TRBJ2-3, the complete variable domain is GAGVSQSPSNKVTEKGKDVELRCDPISGHTALYWYRQSLGQGLEFLIYFQGNSAPDKSGLPSDRFSAERTGGSVSTLTIQRTQQEDSAVYLCASSWSVVDTQYFGPGTRLTVL.

This clonotype occurred once. The chain is built from TRBV5-1 and TRBJ2-1; 13 nucleotides match TRBD2. V lost 4 bases to trimming and J lost 7 bases; unmatched junction nucleotides: 8. The CDR3 is made up of 16 amino acids. Per the germline V gene, CDR1 is SGHRS and CDR2 is YFSETQ. The CDR3 region is CASSPSTSGGRNEQFF. The DNA of the CDR3 is TGCGCCAGCAGCCCGTCGACTAGCGGGGGGAGGAATGAGCAGTTCTTC.

V is TRBV29-1 and J is TRBJ2-5, with 9 nucleotides matching TRBD1. The trim removed 4 bases at V and 5 bases at J, leaving 8 bases unmatched. Per the germline V gene, CDR1 is SQVTM and CDR2 is ANQGSEA. The CDR3 runs 14 residues. CDR3 sequence reads: CSVAKGTGTETQYF. The CDR3 DNA follows: TGCAGCGTTGCTAAGGGGACAGGGACGGAGACCCAGTACTTC.

This clonotype was recorded many times. The chain recombines TRBV10-3 with TRBJ1-2; 7 bases line up with TRBD1. Per the germline V gene, CDR1 is ENHRY and CDR2 is SYGVKD. The CDR3 length is 14 residues. V shed 7 bases and J 2 bases; nucleotides not matched to a gene: 7. For the CDR3, the DNA is TGTGCCATCAACCGACAGGGTACAAACTATGGCTACACCTTC. Translation: CAINRQGTNYGYTF.

Many counts were recorded for this clonotype. The gene calls are TRBV11-2 and TRBJ1-1, with no clear D. The CDR3 runs 16 residues. Germline V CDR1 and CDR2: SGHAT, FQNNGV. With 1 base removed from V and 1 base from J, the gap between germline ends came to 13 bases. The CDR3 region is CASSLVVSGWNTEAFF. CDR3 DNA sequence: TGTGCCAGCAGCTTAGTAGTGTCAGGCTGGAACACTGAAGCTTTCTTT.

There are a few counts of this clonotype. A much larger clone differs by one base, so this may be a read error. The chain links TRBV12-3 or TRBV12-4 to TRBJ1-2, with D unresolved. The V gene lost 5 bases and the J gene lost 6 bases, with 19 bases spanning the gap. CDR3 size: 15 residues. The CDR3 nucleotides read TGTGCCAGCAGTCCACGGGCCCTCAATGGGCATGGCTACACCTTC. This gives the protein CASSPRALNGHGYTF.

This clonotype was recorded many times. The rearrangement joins TRBV29-1 to TRBJ1-2; 7 nucleotides align to TRBD1. The CDR3 is 13 amino acids. V lost 7 bases and J lost 8; bases outside the gene matches: 13. Germline V lookup: CDR1 SQVTM, CDR2 ANQGSEA. The CDR3 spells CSAWDLGGRGYTF. CDR3 DNA: TGCAGCGCTTGGGATCTAGGGGGCCGGGGCTACACCTTC.

This clonotype appeared many times. This sequence joins TRBV19 and TRBJ1-5; 9 nucleotides match TRBD1. This CDR3 has 16 amino acids. V was clipped by 1 base and J by 6 bases; unmatched bases: 7. Germline-derived CDR1 and CDR2 are LNHDA and SQIVND (reference sequence). CDR3 amino acids: CASSIASGQGFQPQHF. The CDR3 DNA is TGTGCCAGTAGTATAGCGTCCGGACAGGGGTTTCAGCCCCAGCATTTT.

This clonotype appeared many times. This chain connects TRBV7-2 to TRBJ2-1; perhaps TRBD2 as D (5 bases). V lost 3 bases, J lost 4 bases, and 7 bases lay in between. The CDR3 runs to 13 residues. The germline V gene encodes CDR1 SGHTA and CDR2 FQGNSA. The CDR3 DNA is TGTGCCAGCAGCTTCCCGGGATACAATGAGCAGTTCTTC. Its translation is CASSFPGYNEQFF.

This clonotype was found many times. The chain has TRBV7-8 and TRBJ1-1, with D possibly being TRBD1 (6 bases). From germline, CDR1 is SGHVS and CDR2 FQNEAQ. V was trimmed by 4 bases and J by 7 bases, leaving 19 bases between them. The CDR3 is 15 residues long. This chain's CDR3 is CASSSQSFYRDEAFF. The CDR3 nucleotides are TGTGCCAGCAGCTCACAATCCTTCTACAGGGATGAAGCTTTCTTT.

This clonotype was counted many times. This chain uses TRBV9 with TRBJ2-1; possibly TRBD1 for D (6 bases). CDR1 is SGDLS, CDR2 YYNGEE, per germline. The ends were cut back, 0 bases at V and 0 bases at J, with 10 bases in the middle. The CDR3 length is 16 residues. CDR3: CASSVAGASSYNEQFF. CDR3 in DNA: TGTGCCAGCAGCGTAGCAGGGGCGAGCTCCTACAATGAGCAGTTCTTC.

The V call is TRBV7-3, the J call TRBJ2-7; possibly TRBD1 for D (6 bases). The CDR3 has 12 amino acids. Germline lookup yields CDR1 SGHTA and CDR2 FQGTGA. Trimming removed 9 bases at V and 5 bases at J, with 14 bases between. CDR3 DNA sequence: TGTGCCAGTAGTATCTCAGGGGACGAGCAGTACTTC. It translates to CASSISGDEQYF.

This clonotype appeared a few times. One base away lies a much larger clone, so this may be a sequencing read error. This chain links TRBV20-1 with TRBJ2-1; D ambiguous. Trimming took off 5 bases at V and 9 bases at J, with 23 bases between the two ends. CDR1 DFQATT and CDR2 SNEGSKA come from the germline V gene (reference sequence). This CDR3 is built from 15 residues. The CDR3 region has the DNA TGCAGTGCTCCTTCCCCACCAGCCCAAAGGGTTGAGCAGTTCTTC. This codes for CSAPSPPAQRVEQFF.

This clonotype showed up just once. This chain joins TRBV9 and TRBJ2-3; no clear D gene. The V end lost 0 bases, the J end lost 14 bases, and 28 bases lay between the germline ends. Germline V CDR1 and CDR2: SGDLS, YYNGEE. The CDR3 runs 17 residues. As DNA, the CDR3 is TGTGCCAGCAGCGTAGTTACAACCTTGACAAGCCCCATGCAGTTGTATTTT. This encodes CASSVVTTLTSPMQLYF.

Ten or more counts support this clonotype. The chain combines TRBV6-5 with TRBJ2-7; possibly TRBD2 for D (5 bases). The CDR3 is made up of 17 amino acids. Germline loops: CDR1 MNHEY, CDR2 SVGAGI. V was shortened by 0 bases and J by 1 base, with 16 bases between the two germline ends. The CDR3 DNA sequence: TGTGCCAGCAGTTACTCACAGAGGGCCAAGCAATCCTACGAGCAGTACTTC. It is translated as CASSYSQRAKQSYEQYF.

This chain joins TRBV20-1 and TRBJ2-1; 7 positions agree with TRBD1. This CDR3 is 14 amino acids long. V dropped 5 bases and J dropped 10; count of bases not matched to a gene: 14. Germline V gene sequence: CDR1 DFQATT, CDR2 SNEGSKA (reference sequence). This CDR3 is CSALSGTVSYEQFF. The CDR3, as DNA: TGCAGTGCTTTATCCGGGACAGTGAGCTACGAGCAGTTCTTC.

This clonotype appeared a few times. The V gene is TRBV15, the J gene TRBJ1-1, with 7 bases fitting TRBD1. J was trimmed by 1 base and V by 5 bases; bases with no gene match: 4. Germline V gives CDR1 LNHNV, CDR2 YYDKDF (reference sequence). The CDR3 has 14 amino acids. CDR3 DNA: TGTGCCACCAGCTTGAGACAGGGGAACACTGAAGCTTTCTTT. Protein product: CATSLRQGNTEAFF.